This T cell receptor beta chain was sequenced during a study of radiotherapy plus CTLA-4 blockade in lung cancer. Study details: Objective response rate was roughly 19%; disease control rate, around 30%. Findings of the study overall: With interferon-beta, early dynamics of blood T cell clones were reported to best predict response. Radiotherapy with ipilimumab was followed by blood expansion of tumor-derived clones.

Produced via immunoSEQ multiplex PCR; TCRdb's table is partial and in-frame only. The sample lists 50,000 to 60,000 clones, approximately 84% occurring once. With respect to this clone: Antigen: not known.

The CDR3 has 16 residues. Germline V gene lookup returns CDR1 ENHRY and CDR2 SYGVKD. The V segment lost 4 bases and the J segment 5 bases; nucleotides outside the gene matches: 13. Chemo-refractory metastatic non-small-cell lung cancer patients were treated with focal radiation plus CTLA-4 blockade with ipilimumab. V is TRBV10-3 and J is TRBJ2-5, with 7 bases lining up with TRBD1. The sequence came from a human donor with non-small cell lung cancer whose response to radiotherapy plus ipilimumab could not be evaluated. The material was peripheral blood, obtained from a patient treated with radiotherapy plus ipilimumab. For the CDR3, the DNA is TGTGCCATCAGTGGGGTAGAGGGACAGAGGGCGGAGACCCAGTACTTC. Translated, it gives CAISGVEGQRAETQYF.